This T cell receptor beta chain is from a study of cytomegalovirus exposure and HLA in healthy donors. Study in general: The early release's HLA-typed donors yielded some 85 million unique TCRs. Of 300 to 500 genotyped donors, approximately 80% clustered with self-reported Caucasian donors.

PCR used 60 Vbeta primers and 13 Jbeta primers. Here immunoSEQ multiplex PCR was the method, and the copy in TCRdb shows in-frame clones only, minus some. Altogether under 250,000 clones are present, 82% being singletons, with the ten largest covering about 2.6%. As regards this clone: What it binds is unknown.

Regarding the study as a whole: In a later analysis, at a false discovery rate of 0.05, about 17,000 TCR beta sequences matched HLA alleles. Listed as cytomegalovirus-associated were more than 150 TCR beta chains.

CDR3 length: 17 residues. Germline lookup yields CDR1 SGDLS and CDR2 YYNGEE. Trimming took 0 bases from V and 7 from J; bases not matched to a gene: 6. J is TRBJ2-1 and V is TRBV9; 14 bases match TRBD2. This receptor was identified in a woman in her thirties or forties in good health and CMV-seronegative. Source material: PBMCs. The CDR3 loop is CASSVGGTSGRRNEQFF. DNA of the CDR3: TGTGCCAGCAGCGTAGGGGGGACTAGCGGGAGAAGGAATGAGCAGTTCTTC.